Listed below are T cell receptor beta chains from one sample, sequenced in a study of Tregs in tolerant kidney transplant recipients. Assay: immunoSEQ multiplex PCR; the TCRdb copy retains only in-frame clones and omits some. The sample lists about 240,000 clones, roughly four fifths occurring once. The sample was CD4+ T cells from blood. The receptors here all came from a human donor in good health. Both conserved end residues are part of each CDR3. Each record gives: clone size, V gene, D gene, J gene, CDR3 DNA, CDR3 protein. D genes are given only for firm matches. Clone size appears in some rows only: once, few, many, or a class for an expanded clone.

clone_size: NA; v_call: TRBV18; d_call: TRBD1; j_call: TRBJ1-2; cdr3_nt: TGTGCCAGCTCACTGGACAGGCAAGGGGGCTACACCTTC; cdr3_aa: CASSLDRQGGYTF
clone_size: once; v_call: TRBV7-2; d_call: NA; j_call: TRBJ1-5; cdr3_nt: TGTGCCAGCAGCTTAGAAGGAACAGTAAATCAGCCCCAGCATTTT; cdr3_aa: CASSLEGTVNQPQHF
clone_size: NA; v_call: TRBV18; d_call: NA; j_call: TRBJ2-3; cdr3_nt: TGTGCCAGCTCACCGGCGGTAACTAGCACAGATACGCAGTATTTT; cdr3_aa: CASSPAVTSTDTQYF
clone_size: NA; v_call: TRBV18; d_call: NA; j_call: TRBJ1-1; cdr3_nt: TGTGCCAGCTCACCACCCGGCAGGGGTGAAGCTTTCTTT; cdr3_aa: CASSPPGRGEAFF
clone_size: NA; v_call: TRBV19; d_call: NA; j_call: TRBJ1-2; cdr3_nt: TGTGTCAGTAGCACTACGCCCCGGCCTACAGGGATCTATGGCTACACCTTC; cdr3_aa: CVSSTTPRPTGIYGYTF
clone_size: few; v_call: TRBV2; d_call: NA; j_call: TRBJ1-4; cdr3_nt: TGTGCCAGCGCCAGGGCAACTAATGAAAAACTGTTTTTT; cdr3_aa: CASARATNEKLFF
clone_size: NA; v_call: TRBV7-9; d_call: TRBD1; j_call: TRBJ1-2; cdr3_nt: TGTGCCAGCAGCTCGGCCAGGGGGCTGGAATATGGCTACACCTTC; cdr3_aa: CASSSARGLEYGYTF
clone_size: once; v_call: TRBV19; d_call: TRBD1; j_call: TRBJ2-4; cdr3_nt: TGTGCCAGTAGTGGACAGGGGGGATGGGGAGCCAAAAACATTCAGTACTTC; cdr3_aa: CASSGQGGWGAKNIQYF
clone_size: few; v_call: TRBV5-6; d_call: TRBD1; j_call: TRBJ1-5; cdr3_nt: TGTGCCAGCAGCTTGCAACAGGGGGCGCGGAGCAATCAGCCCCAGCATTTT; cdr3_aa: CASSLQQGARSNQPQHF
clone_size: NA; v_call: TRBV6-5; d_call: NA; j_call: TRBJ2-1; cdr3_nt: TGTGCCAGCAGTTACAACCGGGACTTGAGCAATGAGCAGTTCTTC; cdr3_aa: CASSYNRDLSNEQFF
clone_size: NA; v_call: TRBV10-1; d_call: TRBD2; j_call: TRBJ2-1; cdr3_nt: TGCGCCAGCAGTGAATCTGCGGGAGTCTACAATGAGCAGTTCTTC; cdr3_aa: CASSESAGVYNEQFF
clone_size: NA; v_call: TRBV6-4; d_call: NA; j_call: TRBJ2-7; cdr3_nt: TGTGCCAGCAGCCCTAGCGCGGACTCCTACGAGCAGTACTTC; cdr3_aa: CASSPSADSYEQYF
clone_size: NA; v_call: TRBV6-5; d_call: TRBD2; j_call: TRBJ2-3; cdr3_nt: TGTGCCAGCAGTCCGGGACTACCTAGCACAGATACGCAGTATTTT; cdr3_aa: CASSPGLPSTDTQYF
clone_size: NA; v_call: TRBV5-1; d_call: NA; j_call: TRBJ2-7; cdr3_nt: TGCGCCAGCACCCTCATGCCTAGCGCGTCCTACGAGCAGTACTTC; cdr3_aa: CASTLMPSASYEQYF
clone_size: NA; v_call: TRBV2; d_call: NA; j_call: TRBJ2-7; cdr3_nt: TGTGCCAGCACTTTTTCAGGACCTTCCTACGAGCAGTACTTC; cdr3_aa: CASTFSGPSYEQYF
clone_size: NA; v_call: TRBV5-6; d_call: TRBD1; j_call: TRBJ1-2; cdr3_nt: TGTGCCAGCAGCTGGGGACAGGATTTGAATAACTATGGCTACACCTTC; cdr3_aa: CASSWGQDLNNYGYTF
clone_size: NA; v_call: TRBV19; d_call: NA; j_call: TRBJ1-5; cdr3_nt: TGTGCCAGTAGTATACAGGGCCCCAGGAGCAATCAGCCCCAGCATTTT; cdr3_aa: CASSIQGPRSNQPQHF
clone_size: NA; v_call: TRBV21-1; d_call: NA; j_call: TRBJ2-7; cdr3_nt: TGTGCCAGCAGCACCCCCGGGTCACGAAGCTCCTACGAGCAGTACTTC; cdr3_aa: CASSTPGSRSSYEQYF
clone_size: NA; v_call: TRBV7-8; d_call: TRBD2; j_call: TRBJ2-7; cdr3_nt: TGTGCCAGCAGCTTAGGAGTAGCTAGCGGGAGGGCCCCCGAGCAGTACTTC; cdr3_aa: CASSLGVASGRAPEQYF
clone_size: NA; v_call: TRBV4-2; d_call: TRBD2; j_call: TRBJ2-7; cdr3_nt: TGTGCCAGCAGCCAAACGACTAGCGGCTCCTACGAGCAGTACTTC; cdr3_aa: CASSQTTSGSYEQYF
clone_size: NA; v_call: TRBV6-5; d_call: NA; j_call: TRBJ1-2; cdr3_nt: TGTGCCAGCAGTTACTCGACGAAACACCTTGGGAGCTACACCTTC; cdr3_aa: CASSYSTKHLGSYTF
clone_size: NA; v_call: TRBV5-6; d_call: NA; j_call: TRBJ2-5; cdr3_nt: TGTGCCAGCAGCTTCGGTCTAGCAGAGACCCAGTACTTC; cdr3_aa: CASSFGLAETQYF
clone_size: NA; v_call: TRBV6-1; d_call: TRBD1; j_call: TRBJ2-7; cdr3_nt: TGTGCCAGCAGTGACCTCGGACAGGGGCGCGAGCAGTACTTC; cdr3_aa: CASSDLGQGREQYF
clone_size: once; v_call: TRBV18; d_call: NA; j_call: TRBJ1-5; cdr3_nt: TGTGCCAGCTCCCCAGGTTTCAACAATCAGCCCCAGCATTTT; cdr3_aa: CASSPGFNNQPQHF
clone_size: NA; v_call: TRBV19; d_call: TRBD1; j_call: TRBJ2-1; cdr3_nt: TGTGCCAGTAGCAAAACAGACAGGGAAATGTTCTTC; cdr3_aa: CASSKTDREMFF
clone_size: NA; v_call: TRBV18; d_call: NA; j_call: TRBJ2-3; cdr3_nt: TGTGCCAGCTCACCACCGACCGCGGGCCCTAGCACAGATACGCAGTATTTT; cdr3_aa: CASSPPTAGPSTDTQYF
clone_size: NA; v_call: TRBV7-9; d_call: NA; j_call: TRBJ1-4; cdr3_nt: TGTGCCAGCAGCTCTGGACAGCCTGGATCAGGGGAAAAACTGTTTTTT; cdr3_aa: CASSSGQPGSGEKLFF
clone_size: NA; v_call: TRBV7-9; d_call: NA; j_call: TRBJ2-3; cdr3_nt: TGTGCCAGCAGCCCCTCCCGCACAGATACGCAGTATTTT; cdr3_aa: CASSPSRTDTQYF
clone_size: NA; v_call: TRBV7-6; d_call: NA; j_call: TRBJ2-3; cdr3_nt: TGTGCCAGCAGCCCCACATCCCCGGGTACGCAGTATTTT; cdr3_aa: CASSPTSPGTQYF
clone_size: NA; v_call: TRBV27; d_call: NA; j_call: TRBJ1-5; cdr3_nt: TGTGCCAGCAGTCCAACTCTCCACCAGCCCCAGCATTTT; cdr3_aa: CASSPTLHQPQHF
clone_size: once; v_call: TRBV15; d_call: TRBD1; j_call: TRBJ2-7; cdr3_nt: TGTGCCACCAGCAGAGAACGGGGACAGTTCTACGAGCAGTACTTC; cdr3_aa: CATSRERGQFYEQYF
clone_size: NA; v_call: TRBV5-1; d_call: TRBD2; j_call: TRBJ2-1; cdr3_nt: TGCGCCAGCAGTAAGATAGCGGGAGTCGGGTTCGGCTCCTACAATGAGCAGTTCTTC; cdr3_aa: CASSKIAGVGFGSYNEQFF
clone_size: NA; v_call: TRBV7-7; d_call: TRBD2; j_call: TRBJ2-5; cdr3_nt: TGTGCCAGCAGCGCATCTAGCGGTGGGCAAGAGACCCAGTACTTC; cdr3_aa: CASSASSGGQETQYF
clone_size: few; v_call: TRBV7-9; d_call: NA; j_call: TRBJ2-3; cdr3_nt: TGTGCCAGCGGGATAGATACGCAGTATTTT; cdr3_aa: CASGIDTQYF
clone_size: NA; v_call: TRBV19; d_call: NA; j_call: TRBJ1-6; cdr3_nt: TGTGCCAGTAGGACCGGGACAAGCTATAATTCACCCCTCCACTTT; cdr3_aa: CASRTGTSYNSPLHF
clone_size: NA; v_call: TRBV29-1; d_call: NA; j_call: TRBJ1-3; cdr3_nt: TGCAGCGTTGATGGGCAGGCTGGAAACACCATATATTTT; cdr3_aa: CSVDGQAGNTIYF
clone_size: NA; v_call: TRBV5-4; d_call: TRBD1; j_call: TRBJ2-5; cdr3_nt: TGTGCCAGCAGCTCGGGACAGGGTTTCGCTTGGGGAGAGACCCAGTACTTC; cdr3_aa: CASSSGQGFAWGETQYF
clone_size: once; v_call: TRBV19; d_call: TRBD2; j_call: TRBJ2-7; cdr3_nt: TGTGCCAGTAGCCAAAACCCTAGCGGGAGCTCCTACGAGCAGTACTTC; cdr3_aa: CASSQNPSGSSYEQYF
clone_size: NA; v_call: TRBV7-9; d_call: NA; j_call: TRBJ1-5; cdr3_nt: TGTGCCAGCAGCTTAGGTGTCGGGGAGCCCCAGCATTTT; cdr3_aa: CASSLGVGEPQHF
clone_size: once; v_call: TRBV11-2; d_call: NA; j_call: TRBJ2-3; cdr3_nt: TGTGCCAGCAGCTTAGCGGGGGCGAATACGCAGTATTTT; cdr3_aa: CASSLAGANTQYF
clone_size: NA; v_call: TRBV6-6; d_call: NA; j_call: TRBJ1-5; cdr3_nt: TGTGCCAGCAGTAATGGGCCTTTAAATCAGCCCCAGCATTTT; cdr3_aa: CASSNGPLNQPQHF
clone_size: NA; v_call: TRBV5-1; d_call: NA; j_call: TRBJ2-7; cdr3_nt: TGCGCCAGCAGCTTGGCCCCCCGAGGCGAGGACGAGCAGTACTTC; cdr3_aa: CASSLAPRGEDEQYF
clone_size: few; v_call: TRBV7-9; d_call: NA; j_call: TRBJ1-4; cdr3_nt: TGTGCCAGCAGTTCGGGGGGCCAGGAGGAAAAACTGTTTTTT; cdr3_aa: CASSSGGQEEKLFF
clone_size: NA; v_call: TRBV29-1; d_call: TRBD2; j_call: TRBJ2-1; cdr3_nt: TGCAGCGTTGAAGATCTTACGACTAGCATAAGGACCTACAATGAGCAGTTCTTC; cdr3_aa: CSVEDLTTSIRTYNEQFF
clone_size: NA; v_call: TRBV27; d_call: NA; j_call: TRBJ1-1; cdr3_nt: TGTGCCAGCAGTCCCGACCGACGGGATGAAGCTTTCTTT; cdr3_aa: CASSPDRRDEAFF
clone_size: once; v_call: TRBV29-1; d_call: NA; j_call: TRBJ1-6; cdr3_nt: TGCAGCGTTGCTTTCCAGGGTTCACCCCTCCACTTT; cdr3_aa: CSVAFQGSPLHF
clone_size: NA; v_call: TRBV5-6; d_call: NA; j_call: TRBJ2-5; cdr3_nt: TGTGCCAGCAGTTGGGGGAGCGGATCCCAAGAGACCCAGTACTTC; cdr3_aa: CASSWGSGSQETQYF
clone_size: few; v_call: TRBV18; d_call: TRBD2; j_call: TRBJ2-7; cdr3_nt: TGTGCCAGCTCACCTTCTAGCGGGGGATCCGAGCAGTACTTC; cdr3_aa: CASSPSSGGSEQYF
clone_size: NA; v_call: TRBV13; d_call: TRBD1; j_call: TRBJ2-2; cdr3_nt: TGTGCCAGCAGCTTAGCCCCCGGAGGACAGGGAGCCACCGGGGAGCTGTTTTTT; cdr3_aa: CASSLAPGGQGATGELFF
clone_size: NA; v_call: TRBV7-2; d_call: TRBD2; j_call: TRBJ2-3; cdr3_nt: TGTGCCAGCAGCTTAAACACGTTAGCGGGAGCCGATACGCAGTATTTT; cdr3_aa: CASSLNTLAGADTQYF
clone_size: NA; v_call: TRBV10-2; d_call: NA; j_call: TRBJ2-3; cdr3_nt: TGCGCCAGCAGGCCCTGGGGCCCCACAGATACGCAGTATTTT; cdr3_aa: CASRPWGPTDTQYF
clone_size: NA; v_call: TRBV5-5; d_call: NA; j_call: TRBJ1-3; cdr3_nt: TGTGCCAGCAGCTTGGCCTCACTGCGCTCTGGAAACACCATATATTTT; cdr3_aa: CASSLASLRSGNTIYF
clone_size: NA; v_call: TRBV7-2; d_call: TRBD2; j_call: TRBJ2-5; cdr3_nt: TGTGCCAGCAGCTTGGACCCTCCGGGACTAGCGGGAGAGACCCAGTACTTC; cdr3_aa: CASSLDPPGLAGETQYF